The rows below give T cell receptor beta chains drawn from one sample of a study of cytomegalovirus exposure and HLA in healthy donors. Clones were sequenced by immunoSEQ multiplex PCR, and TCRdb holds only the in-frame ones, with some missing. The data show more than 80,000 clones, 75% seen once. Material for sequencing was PBMCs. Receptors were obtained from a male donor in good health and CMV-seropositive. Each CDR3 is given with its conserved first and last residue. Fields, in order: CDR3 length, clone size, J gene, V gene, D gene, CDR3 DNA, CDR3 protein. A D gene is named only where the DNA matches it firmly. Where a row states a size, it is once, few, many or the class of an expanded clone; other rows omit it.

CDR3 length: 16
clone size: few
J gene: TRBJ2-7
V gene: TRBV11-2
D gene: .
CDR3 DNA: TGTGCCAGCAGCCTCAGCCCGGACACGAGCTCCTACGAGCAGTACTTC
CDR3 protein: CASSLSPDTSSYEQYF

CDR3 length: 18
clone size: .
J gene: TRBJ2-3
V gene: TRBV5-1
D gene: TRBD2
CDR3 DNA: TGCGCCAGCAGCTCCCCCGGAGGGACTAGCGGGAGCACAGATACGCAGTATTTT
CDR3 protein: CASSSPGGTSGSTDTQYF

CDR3 length: 15
clone size: .
J gene: TRBJ2-1
V gene: TRBV6-5
D gene: .
CDR3 DNA: TGTGCCAGCAGGGCTGGACTACCTTTCTACAATGAGCAGTTCTTC
CDR3 protein: CASRAGLPFYNEQFF

CDR3 length: 15
clone size: .
J gene: TRBJ2-3
V gene: TRBV28
D gene: TRBD2
CDR3 DNA: TGTGCCAGCAGGATAGCGGGAGGACGCACAGATACGCAGTATTTT
CDR3 protein: CASRIAGGRTDTQYF

CDR3 length: 18
clone size: few
J gene: TRBJ1-5
V gene: TRBV5-6
D gene: .
CDR3 DNA: TGTGCCAGCAGCTTGGGGGCGGGGCACGCGAATAGCAATCAGCCCCAGCATTTT
CDR3 protein: CASSLGAGHANSNQPQHF

CDR3 length: 14
clone size: few
J gene: TRBJ2-3
V gene: TRBV5-4
D gene: .
CDR3 DNA: TGTGCCAGCAGCTTGGGGCAGGACACAGATACGCAGTATTTT
CDR3 protein: CASSLGQDTDTQYF

CDR3 length: 15
clone size: .
J gene: TRBJ1-5
V gene: TRBV9
D gene: .
CDR3 DNA: TGTGCCAGCAGCGACGGGACAAATGGCAATCAGCCCCAGCATTTT
CDR3 protein: CASSDGTNGNQPQHF

CDR3 length: 15
clone size: many
J gene: TRBJ2-7
V gene: TRBV7-3
D gene: .
CDR3 DNA: TGTGCCAGCAGTACAACGGGTGGCAGAGAATACGAGCAGTACTTC
CDR3 protein: CASSTTGGREYEQYF

CDR3 length: 14
clone size: .
J gene: TRBJ1-1
V gene: TRBV30
D gene: .
CDR3 DNA: TGTGCCTGGAGTGGGGCGACAGGTTCCGTTAGAGCTTTCTTT
CDR3 protein: CAWSGATGSVRAFF

CDR3 length: 15
clone size: .
J gene: TRBJ1-5
V gene: TRBV5-4
D gene: TRBD1
CDR3 DNA: TGTGCCAGCAGCCGAGGACAGGATAGCAATCAGCCCCAGCATTTT
CDR3 protein: CASSRGQDSNQPQHF

CDR3 length: 13
clone size: .
J gene: TRBJ2-3
V gene: TRBV4-3
D gene: .
CDR3 DNA: TGCGCCAGCAGCTTAACGGGAACAGATACGCAGTATTTT
CDR3 protein: CASSLTGTDTQYF

CDR3 length: 15
clone size: .
J gene: TRBJ2-7
V gene: TRBV19
D gene: TRBD1
CDR3 DNA: TGTGCCAGTAGTGTCTTAGGGACAGGGGACCACGAGCAGTACTTC
CDR3 protein: CASSVLGTGDHEQYF

CDR3 length: 14
clone size: once
J gene: TRBJ2-7
V gene: TRBV7-2
D gene: TRBD1
CDR3 DNA: TGTGCCAGCAGCCAAGGACAGGGGGCTGTCGAGCAGTACTTC
CDR3 protein: CASSQGQGAVEQYF

CDR3 length: 12
clone size: .
J gene: TRBJ2-7
V gene: TRBV2
D gene: TRBD1
CDR3 DNA: TGTGCCAGCATAGACAGGGGTTACGAGCAGTACTTC
CDR3 protein: CASIDRGYEQYF

CDR3 length: 16
clone size: .
J gene: TRBJ2-1
V gene: TRBV10-3
D gene: TRBD2
CDR3 DNA: TGTGCCATCAGAGGGACTAGCGGGACCTCCTACAATGAGCAGTTCTTC
CDR3 protein: CAIRGTSGTSYNEQFF

CDR3 length: 14
clone size: .
J gene: TRBJ1-4
V gene: TRBV13
D gene: .
CDR3 DNA: TGTGCCAGCAGCTTCTCACGGAGAAATGAAAAACTGTTTTTT
CDR3 protein: CASSFSRRNEKLFF

CDR3 length: 18
clone size: .
J gene: TRBJ2-1
V gene: TRBV28
D gene: TRBD2
CDR3 DNA: TGTGCCAGCAGTCCGCGGGCTAGCGGGAGTGCGGGCTACAATGAGCAGTTCTTC
CDR3 protein: CASSPRASGSAGYNEQFF

CDR3 length: 14
clone size: .
J gene: TRBJ2-1
V gene: TRBV4-2
D gene: .
CDR3 DNA: TGTGCCAGCAGCCAAGGTCCAAGGGGAAATGAGCAGTTCTTC
CDR3 protein: CASSQGPRGNEQFF

CDR3 length: 13
clone size: .
J gene: TRBJ1-2
V gene: TRBV4-3
D gene: .
CDR3 DNA: TGCGCCAGCAGCCGCGAACAGGGTAATGGCTACACCTTC
CDR3 protein: CASSREQGNGYTF

CDR3 length: 11
clone size: .
J gene: TRBJ1-1
V gene: TRBV20-1
D gene: TRBD1
CDR3 DNA: TGCAGTGCTATCCACCAGGGGGGATGTTATTTT
CDR3 protein: CSAIHQGGCYF

CDR3 length: 15
clone size: .
J gene: TRBJ1-5
V gene: TRBV6-5
D gene: .
CDR3 DNA: TGTGCCAGCAGCCCGAACATGCTGAGCAATCAGCCCCAGCATTTT
CDR3 protein: CASSPNMLSNQPQHF

CDR3 length: 16
clone size: few
J gene: TRBJ2-2
V gene: TRBV27
D gene: TRBD2
CDR3 DNA: TGTGCCAGCAGCCAACTAGCGGCCCTGCCCACCGGGGAGCTGTTTTTT
CDR3 protein: CASSQLAALPTGELFF

CDR3 length: 14
clone size: .
J gene: TRBJ2-1
V gene: TRBV4-2
D gene: TRBD1
CDR3 DNA: TGTGCCAGCAGCCAAGATTACAGGGGCCATGAGCAGTTCTTC
CDR3 protein: CASSQDYRGHEQFF

CDR3 length: 14
clone size: .
J gene: TRBJ1-2
V gene: TRBV29-1
D gene: TRBD1
CDR3 DNA: TGCAGCGTTGAAGTCGGGACAGGGGGAGCTGGCTACACCTTC
CDR3 protein: CSVEVGTGGAGYTF

CDR3 length: 13
clone size: .
J gene: TRBJ2-7
V gene: TRBV5-1
D gene: .
CDR3 DNA: TGCGCCAGCAGCCCCCGGGGATTTGGCGAGCAGTACTTC
CDR3 protein: CASSPRGFGEQYF

CDR3 length: 16
clone size: .
J gene: TRBJ1-1
V gene: TRBV4-1
D gene: .
CDR3 DNA: TGCGCCAGCGCGGGATGGGGAAGGCGGGGGGCTTACGGAGCTTTCTTT
CDR3 protein: CASAGWGRRGAYGAFF

CDR3 length: 13
clone size: few
J gene: TRBJ1-2
V gene: TRBV28
D gene: .
CDR3 DNA: TGTGCCAGCAGTTTCGGCGCTAACTATGGCTACCCCTTC
CDR3 protein: CASSFGANYGYPF

CDR3 length: 11
clone size: .
J gene: TRBJ2-7
V gene: TRBV7-9
D gene: TRBD1
CDR3 DNA: TGTGCCAGCAGCTCCCCCCGGGACAGGGTCTTC
CDR3 protein: CASSSPRDRVF

CDR3 length: 13
clone size: .
J gene: TRBJ2-5
V gene: TRBV9
D gene: TRBD1
CDR3 DNA: TGTGCCAGCAGCGCAGGGGGCGGGTGGACCCAGTACTTC
CDR3 protein: CASSAGGGWTQYF

CDR3 length: 14
clone size: few
J gene: TRBJ2-4
V gene: TRBV28
D gene: TRBD1
CDR3 DNA: TGTGCCAGCAGGGGGACAGGGCCCAAAAACATTCAGTACTTC
CDR3 protein: CASRGTGPKNIQYF

CDR3 length: 15
clone size: .
J gene: TRBJ2-3
V gene: TRBV14
D gene: TRBD2
CDR3 DNA: TGTGCCAGCAGCCAGGTAGCGGGTGGAACAGATACGCAGTATTTT
CDR3 protein: CASSQVAGGTDTQYF

CDR3 length: 17
clone size: once
J gene: TRBJ2-1
V gene: TRBV13
D gene: .
CDR3 DNA: TGTGCCAGCAGCTTATACATGCGGGGCCTCCATTACAATGAGCAGTTCTTC
CDR3 protein: CASSLYMRGLHYNEQFF

CDR3 length: 16
clone size: few
J gene: TRBJ2-3
V gene: TRBV4-2
D gene: .
CDR3 DNA: TGTGCCAGCAGCCAAGATAATGGCGGCGGGACAGATACGCAGTATTTT
CDR3 protein: CASSQDNGGGTDTQYF

CDR3 length: 12
clone size: .
J gene: TRBJ1-1
V gene: TRBV28
D gene: .
CDR3 DNA: TGTGCCAGCAGTTTATTGCGGACTGAAGCTTTCTTT
CDR3 protein: CASSLLRTEAFF

CDR3 length: 14
clone size: .
J gene: TRBJ2-1
V gene: TRBV14
D gene: TRBD2
CDR3 DNA: TGTGCCAGCAGCCGGACTAGCAAATACAATGAGCAGTTCTTC
CDR3 protein: CASSRTSKYNEQFF

CDR3 length: 19
clone size: few
J gene: TRBJ1-1
V gene: TRBV9
D gene: TRBD1
CDR3 DNA: TGTGCCAGCAGCGCCAATCCCGGGACAGGGGCCCTTCGCAACACTGAAGCTTTCTTT
CDR3 protein: CASSANPGTGALRNTEAFF

CDR3 length: 21
clone size: .
J gene: TRBJ2-2
V gene: TRBV12-5
D gene: TRBD2
CDR3 DNA: TGTGCTAGTGGTTTGGTACGTTCTAGCGGGACCACCAGTACGAACACCGGGGAGCTGTTTTTT
CDR3 protein: CASGLVRSSGTTSTNTGELFF

CDR3 length: 14
clone size: .
J gene: TRBJ1-2
V gene: TRBV7-8
D gene: .
CDR3 DNA: TGTGCCAGCAGCTTGAGGGGGTCGTCCTATGGCTACACCTTC
CDR3 protein: CASSLRGSSYGYTF

CDR3 length: 15
clone size: .
J gene: TRBJ2-1
V gene: TRBV7-7
D gene: .
CDR3 DNA: TGTGCCAGCAGCTTAGTCCAGGGGTCCTACAATGAGCAGTTCTTC
CDR3 protein: CASSLVQGSYNEQFF

CDR3 length: 19
clone size: once
J gene: TRBJ2-3
V gene: TRBV10-1
D gene: TRBD2
CDR3 DNA: TGCGCCAGGAGAGACGTCGGGACTAGCGGGAGGTCAGAGAAAGATACGCAGTATTTT
CDR3 protein: CARRDVGTSGRSEKDTQYF

CDR3 length: 14
clone size: .
J gene: TRBJ2-7
V gene: TRBV27
D gene: .
CDR3 DNA: TGTGCCAGCAGCCGCCAGGGTTCGGGCTACGAGCAGTACTTC
CDR3 protein: CASSRQGSGYEQYF

CDR3 length: 13
clone size: .
J gene: TRBJ2-7
V gene: TRBV6-5
D gene: TRBD1
CDR3 DNA: TGTGCCAGCAGGGGGACAGGGGTTTACGAGCAGTACTTC
CDR3 protein: CASRGTGVYEQYF

CDR3 length: 13
clone size: few
J gene: TRBJ1-2
V gene: TRBV2
D gene: .
CDR3 DNA: TGTGCCAGCCGCCGACGGGAAGGATATGGCTACACCTTC
CDR3 protein: CASRRREGYGYTF

CDR3 length: 14
clone size: .
J gene: TRBJ1-2
V gene: TRBV7-2
D gene: .
CDR3 DNA: TGTGCCAGCAGCTCTGATACAGGGAACTATGGCTACACCTTC
CDR3 protein: CASSSDTGNYGYTF

CDR3 length: 14
clone size: .
J gene: TRBJ1-2
V gene: TRBV5-6
D gene: .
CDR3 DNA: TGTGCCAGCACCCGGACACTGGTCGTCTATGGCTACCCCTTC
CDR3 protein: CASTRTLVVYGYPF